This record concerns one TCR beta chain sequence. The source of the sample is a study of TIL therapy for anti-PD-1-resistant metastatic lung cancer. About the study: Tumors had a median PD-L1 proportion score of 4.5% to 7%.

Regarding time point: pre-treatment sample, taken before nivolumab and TIL therapy. The libraries were made with immunoSEQ v3. Survey-level samples got approximately 2 million read pairs; deep-level samples got about 4.5-6.5 million. Profiling relied on immunoSEQ multiplex PCR, and the TCRdb table lists in-frame clones only, not all of them. This table holds about 59,000 clones, roughly four fifths found once. The V end lost 5 bases, the J end lost 6 bases, and 14 bases lay between the germline ends. From germline, CDR1 is LNHDA and CDR2 SQIVND (reference sequence). CDR3 length: 13 amino acids. The J gene is TRBJ2-7, the V gene TRBV19; a weak D match, TRBD2 (5 bases). The sequence was collected from a person between 30 and 79 years old with non-small cell lung cancer. Here the sequenced sample was blood, taken at baseline. CDR3 bases: TGTGCCAGTAGTTCTCGGGAAGGTGTCGAGCAGTACTTC. Its translation is CASSSREGVEQYF.